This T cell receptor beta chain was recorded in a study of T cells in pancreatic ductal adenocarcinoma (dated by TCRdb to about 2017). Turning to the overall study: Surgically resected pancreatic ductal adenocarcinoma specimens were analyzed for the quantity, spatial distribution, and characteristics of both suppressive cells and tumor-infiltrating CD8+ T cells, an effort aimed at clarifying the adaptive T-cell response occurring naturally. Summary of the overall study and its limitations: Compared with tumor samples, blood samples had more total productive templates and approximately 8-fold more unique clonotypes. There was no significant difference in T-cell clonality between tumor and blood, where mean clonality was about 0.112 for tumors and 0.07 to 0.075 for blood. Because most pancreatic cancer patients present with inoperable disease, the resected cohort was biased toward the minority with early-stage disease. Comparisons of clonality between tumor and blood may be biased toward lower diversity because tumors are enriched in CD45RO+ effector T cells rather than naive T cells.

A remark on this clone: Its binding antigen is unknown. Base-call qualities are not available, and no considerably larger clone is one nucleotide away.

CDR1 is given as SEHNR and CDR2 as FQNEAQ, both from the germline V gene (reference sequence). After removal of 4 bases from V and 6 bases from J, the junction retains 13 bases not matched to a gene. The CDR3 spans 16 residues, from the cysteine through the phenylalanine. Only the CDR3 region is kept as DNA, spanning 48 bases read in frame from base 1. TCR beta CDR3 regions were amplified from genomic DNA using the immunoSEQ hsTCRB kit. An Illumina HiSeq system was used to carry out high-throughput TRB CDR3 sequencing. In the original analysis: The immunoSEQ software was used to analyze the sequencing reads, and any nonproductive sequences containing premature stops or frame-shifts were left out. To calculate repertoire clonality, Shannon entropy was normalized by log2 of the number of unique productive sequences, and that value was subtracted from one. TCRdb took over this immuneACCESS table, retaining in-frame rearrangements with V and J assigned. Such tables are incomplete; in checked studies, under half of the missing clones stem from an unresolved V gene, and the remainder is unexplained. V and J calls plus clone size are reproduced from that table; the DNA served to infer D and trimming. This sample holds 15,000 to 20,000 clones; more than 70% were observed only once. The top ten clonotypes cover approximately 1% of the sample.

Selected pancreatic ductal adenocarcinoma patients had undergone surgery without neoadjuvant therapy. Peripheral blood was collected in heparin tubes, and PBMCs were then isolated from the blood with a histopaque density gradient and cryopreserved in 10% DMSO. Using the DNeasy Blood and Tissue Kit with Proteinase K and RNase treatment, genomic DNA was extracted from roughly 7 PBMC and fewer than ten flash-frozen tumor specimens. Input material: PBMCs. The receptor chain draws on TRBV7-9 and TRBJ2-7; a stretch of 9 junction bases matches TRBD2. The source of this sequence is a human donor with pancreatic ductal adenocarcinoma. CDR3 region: CASSSLGGGAGGEQYF. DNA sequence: TGTGCCAGCAGCTCCCTTGGCGGGGGGGCCGGGGGCGAGCAGTACTTC.